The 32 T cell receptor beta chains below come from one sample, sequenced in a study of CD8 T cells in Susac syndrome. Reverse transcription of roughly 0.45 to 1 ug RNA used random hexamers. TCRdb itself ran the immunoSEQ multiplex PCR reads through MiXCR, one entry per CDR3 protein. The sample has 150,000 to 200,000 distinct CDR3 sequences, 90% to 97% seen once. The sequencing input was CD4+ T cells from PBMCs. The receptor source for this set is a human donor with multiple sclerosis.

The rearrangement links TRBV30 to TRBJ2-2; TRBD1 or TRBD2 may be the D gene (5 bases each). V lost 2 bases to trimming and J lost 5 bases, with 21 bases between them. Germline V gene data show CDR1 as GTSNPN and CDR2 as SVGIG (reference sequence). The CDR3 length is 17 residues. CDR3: CAWSPQGVGRRTGELFF. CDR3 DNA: TGTGCCTGGAGTCCCCAGGGAGTAGGAAGAAGGACCGGGGAGCTGTTTTTT.

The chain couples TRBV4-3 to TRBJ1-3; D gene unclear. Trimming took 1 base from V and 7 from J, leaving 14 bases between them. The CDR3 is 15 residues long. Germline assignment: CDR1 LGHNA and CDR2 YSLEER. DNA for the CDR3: TGCGCCAGCAGCCAAGGGAGTCTAACCGCGAACACCATATATTTT. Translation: CASSQGSLTANTIYF.

CDR3 nucleotide sequence: TGTGCCAGCAGTTACAGAGCGGGCCTGGGAAGGGATGAGCAGTTCTTC. It codes for CASSYRAGLGRDEQFF. The genes are TRBV6-5 and TRBJ2-1; possibly TRBD2 for D (6 bases). The V gene's germline CDR1 is MNHEY and CDR2 SVGAGI. The V end was cut by 2 bases, the J end by 8 bases, with 19 bases between. This CDR3 is built from 16 residues.

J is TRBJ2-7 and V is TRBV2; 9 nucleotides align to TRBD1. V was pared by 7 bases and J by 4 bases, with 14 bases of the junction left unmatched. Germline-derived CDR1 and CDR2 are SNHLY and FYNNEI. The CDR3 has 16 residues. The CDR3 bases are TGTGCCAGCACTCCGGCCCCGGGACAGGGTGGGTACGAGCAGTACTTC. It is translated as CASTPAPGQGGYEQYF.

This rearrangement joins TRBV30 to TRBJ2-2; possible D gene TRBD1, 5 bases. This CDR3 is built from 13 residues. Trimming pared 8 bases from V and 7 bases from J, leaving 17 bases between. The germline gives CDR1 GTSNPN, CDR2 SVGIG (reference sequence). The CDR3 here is CARSGPQGGELFF. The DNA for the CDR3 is TGTGCCCGATCCGGACCTCAGGGCGGGGAGCTGTTTTTT.

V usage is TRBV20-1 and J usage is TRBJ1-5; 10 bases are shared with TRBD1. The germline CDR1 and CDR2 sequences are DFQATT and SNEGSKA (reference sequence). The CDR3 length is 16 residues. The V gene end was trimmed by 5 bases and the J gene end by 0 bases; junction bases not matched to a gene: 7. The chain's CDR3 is CSAGGGDRGSNQPQHF. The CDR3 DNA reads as TGCAGTGCTGGGGGCGGGGACAGGGGTAGCAATCAGCCCCAGCATTTT.

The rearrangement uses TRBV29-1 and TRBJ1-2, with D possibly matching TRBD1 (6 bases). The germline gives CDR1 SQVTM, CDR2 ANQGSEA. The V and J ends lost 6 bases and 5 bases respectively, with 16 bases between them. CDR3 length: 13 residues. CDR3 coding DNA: TGCAGCGTCAACGACAGGAATCATTATGGCTACACCTTC. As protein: CSVNDRNHYGYTF. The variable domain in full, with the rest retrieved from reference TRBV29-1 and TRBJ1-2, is SAVISQKPSRDICQRGTSLTIQCQVDSQVTMMFWYRQQPGQSLTLIATANQGSEATYESGFVIDKFPISRPNLTFSTLTVSNMSPEDSSIYLCSVNDRNHYGYTFGSGTRLTVV.

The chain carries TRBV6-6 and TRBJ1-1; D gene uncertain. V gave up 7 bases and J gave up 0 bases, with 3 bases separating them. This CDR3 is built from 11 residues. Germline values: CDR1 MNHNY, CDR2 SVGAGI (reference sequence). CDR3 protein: CASIMNTEAFF. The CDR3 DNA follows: TGTGCCAGCATAATGAACACTGAAGCTTTCTTT.

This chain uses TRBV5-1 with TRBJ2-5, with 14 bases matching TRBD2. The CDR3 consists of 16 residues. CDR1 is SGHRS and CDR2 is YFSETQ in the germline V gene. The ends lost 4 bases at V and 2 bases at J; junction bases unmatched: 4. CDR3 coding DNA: TGCGCCAGCAGCCCGGGACTAGCGGGGGCACAAGAGACCCAGTACTTC. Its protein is CASSPGLAGAQETQYF.

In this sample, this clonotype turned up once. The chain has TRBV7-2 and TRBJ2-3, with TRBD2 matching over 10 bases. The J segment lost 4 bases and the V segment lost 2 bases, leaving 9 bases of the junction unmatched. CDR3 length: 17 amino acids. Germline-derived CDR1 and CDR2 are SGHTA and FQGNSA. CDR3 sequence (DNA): TGTGCCAGCAGCTTAAGGAGCGGGGGGGCCCCCCCAGATACGCAGTATTTT. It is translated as CASSLRSGGAPPDTQYF. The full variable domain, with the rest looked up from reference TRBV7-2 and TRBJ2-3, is GAGVSQSPSNKVTEKGKDVELRCDPISGHTALYWYRQSLGQGLEFLIYFQGNSAPDKSGLPSDRFSAERTGGSVSTLTIQRTQQEDSAVYLCASSLRSGGAPPDTQYFGPGTRLTVL.

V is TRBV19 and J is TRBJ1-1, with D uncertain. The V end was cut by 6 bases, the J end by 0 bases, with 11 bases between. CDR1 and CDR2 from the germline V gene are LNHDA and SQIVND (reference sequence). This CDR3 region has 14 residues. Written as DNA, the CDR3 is TGTGCCAGTAGGCAGGCAAACATGAACACTGAAGCTTTCTTT. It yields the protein CASRQANMNTEAFF. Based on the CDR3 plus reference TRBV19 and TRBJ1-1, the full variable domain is DGGITQSPKYLFRKEGQNVTLSCEQNLNHDAMYWYRQDPGQGLRLIYYSQIVNDFQKGDIAEGYSVSREKKESFPLTVTSAQKNPTAFYLCASRQANMNTEAFFGQGTRLTVV.

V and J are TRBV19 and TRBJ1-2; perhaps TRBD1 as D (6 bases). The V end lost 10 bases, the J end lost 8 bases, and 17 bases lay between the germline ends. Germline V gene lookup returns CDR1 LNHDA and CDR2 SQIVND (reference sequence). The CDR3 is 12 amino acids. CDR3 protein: CAIWDIRYGYTF. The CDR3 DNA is TGTGCCATCTGGGACATCCGCTACGGCTACACCTTC.

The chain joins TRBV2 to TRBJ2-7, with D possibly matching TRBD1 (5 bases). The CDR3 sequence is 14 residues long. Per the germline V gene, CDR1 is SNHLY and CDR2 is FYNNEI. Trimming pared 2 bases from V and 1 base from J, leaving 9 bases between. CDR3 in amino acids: CASSEQGFSYEQYF. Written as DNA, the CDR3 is TGTGCCAGCAGTGAACAGGGTTTTTCCTACGAGCAGTACTTC. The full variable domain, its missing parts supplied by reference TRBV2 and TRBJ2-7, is EPEVTQTPSHQVTQMGQEVILRCVPISNHLYFYWYRQILGQKVEFLVSFYNNEISEKSEIFDDQFSVERPDGSNFTLKIRSTKLEDSAMYFCASSEQGFSYEQYFGPGTRLTVT.

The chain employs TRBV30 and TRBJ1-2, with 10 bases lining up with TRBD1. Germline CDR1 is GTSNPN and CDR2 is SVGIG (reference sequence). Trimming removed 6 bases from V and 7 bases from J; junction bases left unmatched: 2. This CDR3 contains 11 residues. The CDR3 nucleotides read TGTGCCTGCGGACAGGGGGGTGGCTACACCTTC. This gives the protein CACGQGGGYTF.

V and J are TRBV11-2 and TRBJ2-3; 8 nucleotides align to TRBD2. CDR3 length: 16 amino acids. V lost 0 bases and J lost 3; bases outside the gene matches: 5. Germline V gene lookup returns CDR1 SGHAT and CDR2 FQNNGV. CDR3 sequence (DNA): TGTGCCAGCAGCTTAGAAGATCCGGGAGGGACAGATACGCAGTATTTT. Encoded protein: CASSLEDPGGTDTQYF.

CDR3 amino acids: CASSPDPDRITYGYTF. CDR3 coding DNA: TGTGCCAGCAGCCCAGACCCGGACAGGATTACCTATGGCTACACCTTC. The chain couples TRBV3-1 to TRBJ1-2, with TRBD1 matching 7 bases. V trimming: 4 bases; J trimming: 4 bases; junction bases outside the gene matches: 12. This CDR3 is 16 amino acids long. Germline CDR1 LGHDT, CDR2 YNNKEL (reference sequence).

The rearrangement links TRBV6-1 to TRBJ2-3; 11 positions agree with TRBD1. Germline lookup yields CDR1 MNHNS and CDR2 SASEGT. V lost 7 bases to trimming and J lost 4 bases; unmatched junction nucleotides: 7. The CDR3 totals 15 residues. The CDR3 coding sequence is TGTGCCAGCAATGAGCCGGGACAGGGGGCAGATACGCAGTATTTT. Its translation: CASNEPGQGADTQYF.

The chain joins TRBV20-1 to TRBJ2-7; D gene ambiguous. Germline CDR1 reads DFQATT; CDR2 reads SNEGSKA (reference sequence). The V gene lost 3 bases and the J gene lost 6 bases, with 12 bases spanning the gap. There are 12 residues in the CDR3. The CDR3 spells CSASPSWSEQYF. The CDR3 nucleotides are TGCAGTGCTAGCCCTTCATGGAGCGAGCAGTACTTC.

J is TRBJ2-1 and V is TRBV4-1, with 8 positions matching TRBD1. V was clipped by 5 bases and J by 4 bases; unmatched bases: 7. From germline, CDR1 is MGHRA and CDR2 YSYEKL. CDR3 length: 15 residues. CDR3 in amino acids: CASSVGQGVYNEQFF. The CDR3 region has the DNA TGCGCCAGCAGCGTCGGACAGGGTGTTTACAATGAGCAGTTCTTC.

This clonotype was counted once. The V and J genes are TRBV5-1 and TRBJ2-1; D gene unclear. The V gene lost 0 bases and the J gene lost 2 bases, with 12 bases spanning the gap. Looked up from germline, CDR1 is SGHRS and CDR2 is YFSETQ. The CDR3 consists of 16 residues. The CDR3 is CASSLAGQPTYNEQFF. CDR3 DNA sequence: TGCGCCAGCAGCTTGGCTGGCCAACCCACCTACAATGAGCAGTTCTTC.

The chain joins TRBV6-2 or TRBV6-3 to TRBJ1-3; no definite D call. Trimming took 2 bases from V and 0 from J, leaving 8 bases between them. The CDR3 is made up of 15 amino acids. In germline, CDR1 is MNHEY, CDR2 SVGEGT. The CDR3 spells CASSYRSASGNTIYF. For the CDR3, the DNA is TGTGCCAGCAGTTACCGGTCCGCCTCTGGAAACACCATATATTTT.

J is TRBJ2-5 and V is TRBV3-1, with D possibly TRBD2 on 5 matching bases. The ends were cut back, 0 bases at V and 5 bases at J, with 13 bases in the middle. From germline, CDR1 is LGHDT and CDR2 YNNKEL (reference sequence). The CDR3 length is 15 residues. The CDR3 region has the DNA TGTGCCAGCAGCCAAGAGCGGGTGCCCTGGGAGACCCAGTACTTC. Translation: CASSQERVPWETQYF.

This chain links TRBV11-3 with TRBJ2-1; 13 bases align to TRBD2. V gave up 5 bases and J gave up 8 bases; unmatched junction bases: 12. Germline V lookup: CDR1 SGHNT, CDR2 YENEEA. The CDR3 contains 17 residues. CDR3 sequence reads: CASSPPTSGGPLDEQFF. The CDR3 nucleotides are TGTGCCAGCAGCCCCCCGACTAGCGGGGGGCCTTTGGATGAGCAGTTCTTC.

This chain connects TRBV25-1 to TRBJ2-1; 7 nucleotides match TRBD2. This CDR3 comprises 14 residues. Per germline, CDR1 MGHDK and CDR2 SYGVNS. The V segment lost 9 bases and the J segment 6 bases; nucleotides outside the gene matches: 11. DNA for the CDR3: TGTGCCAGTGGGTTTGGGGGGGGTGGCAATGAGCAGTTCTTC. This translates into CASGFGGGGNEQFF.

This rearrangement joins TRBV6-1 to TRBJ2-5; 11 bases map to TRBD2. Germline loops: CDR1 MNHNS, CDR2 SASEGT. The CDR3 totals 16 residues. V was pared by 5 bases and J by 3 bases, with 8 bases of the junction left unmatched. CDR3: CASSRGTTSGEETQYF. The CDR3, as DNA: TGTGCCAGCAGTCGAGGGACGACTAGCGGGGAAGAGACCCAGTACTTC.

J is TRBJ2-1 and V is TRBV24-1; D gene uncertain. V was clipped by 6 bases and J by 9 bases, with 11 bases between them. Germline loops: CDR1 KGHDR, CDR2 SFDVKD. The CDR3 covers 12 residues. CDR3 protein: CATSSPTGEQFF. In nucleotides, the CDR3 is TGTGCCACCAGTTCCCCTACGGGTGAGCAGTTCTTC.

DNA of the CDR3: TGTGCTAGTGCCCGTAGCGGGGGTAACAATGAGCAGTTCTTC. Translation: CASARSGGNNEQFF. The gene calls are TRBV12-5 and TRBJ2-1; 9 positions match TRBD2. The CDR3 sequence is 14 residues long. Trimming cost V 7 bases and J 5 bases; bases outside gene matches: 6. CDR1 LGHNT and CDR2 FRNRAP come from the germline V gene.

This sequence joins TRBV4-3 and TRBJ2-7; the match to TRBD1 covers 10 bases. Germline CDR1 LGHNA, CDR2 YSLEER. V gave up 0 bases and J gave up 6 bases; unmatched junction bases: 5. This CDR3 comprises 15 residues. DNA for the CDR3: TGCGCCAGCAGCCAAGATTTGGGACAGGGGTCCGAGCAGTACTTC. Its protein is CASSQDLGQGSEQYF.

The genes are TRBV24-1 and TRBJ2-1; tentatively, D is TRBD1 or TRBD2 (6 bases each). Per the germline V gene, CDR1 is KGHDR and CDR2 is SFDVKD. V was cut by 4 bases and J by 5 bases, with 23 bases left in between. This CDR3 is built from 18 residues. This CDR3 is CATSEGPVRPGANNEQFF. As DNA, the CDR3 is TGTGCCACCAGTGAGGGACCTGTGCGGCCGGGGGCCAACAATGAGCAGTTCTTC.

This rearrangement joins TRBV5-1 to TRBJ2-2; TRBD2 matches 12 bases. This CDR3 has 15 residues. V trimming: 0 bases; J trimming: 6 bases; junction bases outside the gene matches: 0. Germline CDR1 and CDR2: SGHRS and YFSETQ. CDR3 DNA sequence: TGCGCCAGCAGCTTGGGACTAGCGGGGGCCGGGGAGCTGTTTTTT. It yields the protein CASSLGLAGAGELFF.

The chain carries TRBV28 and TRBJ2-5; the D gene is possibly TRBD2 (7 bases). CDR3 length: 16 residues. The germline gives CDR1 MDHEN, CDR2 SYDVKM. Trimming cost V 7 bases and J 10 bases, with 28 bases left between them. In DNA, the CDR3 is TGTGCCAGCAAGCCGGGGGGCAGAAGAGGTCTTGTTTACCAGTACTTC. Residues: CASKPGGRRGLVYQYF.

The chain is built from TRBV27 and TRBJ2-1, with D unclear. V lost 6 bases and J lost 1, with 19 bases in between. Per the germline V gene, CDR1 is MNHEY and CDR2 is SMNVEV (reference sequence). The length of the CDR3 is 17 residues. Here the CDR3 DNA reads TGTGCCAGCAGCTCATGGGATCACCAAATTTCCTACAATGAGCAGTTCTTC. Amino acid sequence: CASSSWDHQISYNEQFF.